This T cell receptor (beta chain) was sequenced in a study of immune evolution from preneoplasia to lung adenocarcinoma. Libraries were prepared by immunoSEQ multiplex PCR; TCRdb keeps only in-frame clonotypes and omits some of them. The sample includes about 10,000 clones, 78% of them seen just once. The sequenced sample was FFPE minimally invasive lung adenocarcinoma tissue. The TCR was taken from a person aged 65-85 years with lung adenocarcinoma.

The CDR3 protein is CASSLIAGTLTQETQYF. DNA of the CDR3: TGTGCCAGCAGCCTCATAGCCGGGACATTGACTCAAGAGACCCAGTACTTC. This chain links TRBV7-2 with TRBJ2-5; D might be TRBD1 (6 bases). The CDR3 is 17 residues long. Germline CDR1 SGHTA, CDR2 FQGNSA. Trimming pared 5 bases from V and 2 bases from J, leaving 21 bases between.